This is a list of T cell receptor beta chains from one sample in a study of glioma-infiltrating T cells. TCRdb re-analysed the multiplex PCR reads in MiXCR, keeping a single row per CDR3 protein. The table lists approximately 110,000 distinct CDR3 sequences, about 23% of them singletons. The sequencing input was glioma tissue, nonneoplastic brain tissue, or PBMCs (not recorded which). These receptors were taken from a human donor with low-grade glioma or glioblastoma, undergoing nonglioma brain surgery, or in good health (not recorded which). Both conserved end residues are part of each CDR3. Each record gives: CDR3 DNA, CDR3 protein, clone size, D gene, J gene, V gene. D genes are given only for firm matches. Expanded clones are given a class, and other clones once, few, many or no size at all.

TGCAGTGCTAGACTACGCACGTCAGGAGACTATGGCTACACCTTC,CSARLRTSGDYGYTF,many,-,TRBJ1-2,TRBV20-1
TGTGCCAGCAGCTGCCGGACGGGCTCCTACGAGCAGTACTTC,CASSCRTGSYEQYF,-,-,TRBJ2-7,TRBV5-5
TGTGCCAGCAGCTTAGTCGGCTCAGATACGCAGTATTTT,CASSLVGSDTQYF,many,-,TRBJ2-3,TRBV11-2
TGTGCCACTCGCCTAGCGGGCTCCACAGGTACGCAGTATTTT,CATRLAGSTGTQYF,few,TRBD2,TRBJ2-3,TRBV27
TGTGCTAGCAGCTTCGCCTACGGCCAAGAGACCCAGTACTTC,CASSFAYGQETQYF,many,-,TRBJ2-5,TRBV7-7
TGCGCCAGCAGCCCCAGGAGGAACGGACGGAACACTGAAGCTTTCTTT,CASSPRRNGRNTEAFF,many,-,TRBJ1-1,TRBV4-1
TGTGCCAGCAGTCTGCGTGACGGATCATTCAATGAGCAGTTCTTC,CASSLRDGSFNEQFF,many,-,TRBJ2-1,TRBV2
TGTGCCAGCAGCACCCGACAGTGGGCCACATATACGCAGTATTTT,CASSTRQWATYTQYF,-,-,TRBJ2-3,TRBV7-2
TGTGCCAGCAGGGACTCAGGGATTAACTATGGCTACACCTTC,CASRDSGINYGYTF,many,-,TRBJ1-2,TRBV28
TGCGCCAGCAGGGGGAAGACCCAGTACTTC,CASRGKTQYF,few,-,TRBJ2-5,TRBV5-1
TGCAGTGCTGATTGGGCACTAGCGAAAGAGACCCAGTACTTC,CSADWALAKETQYF,many,TRBD2,TRBJ2-5,TRBV20-1
TGTGCCAGCTCAAGTAGCGCGACCTACGAGCAGTACTTC,CASSSSATYEQYF,few,-,TRBJ2-7,TRBV18
TGTGCCAGCAGTTTATTGGCCCTGTATGGCTACACCTTC,CASSLLALYGYTF,many,-,TRBJ1-2,TRBV28
TGCAGTGCTAGCACCGGGACCACCTACAATGAGCAGCTCTTC,CSASTGTTYNEQLF,-,-,TRBJ2-1,TRBV20-1
TGCAGTCCAAAGGACTCTAATCAAGAGACCCAGTACTTC,CSPKDSNQETQYF,many,-,TRBJ2-5,TRBV20-1
TGCAGCGTTTCTTCCGGGACAGGGGGCAATCAGCCCCAGCATTTT,CSVSSGTGGNQPQHF,few,TRBD1,TRBJ1-5,TRBV29-1
TGTGCCAGCAGCTCAGAAGCTAGGTTCGGTGAGCAGTTCTTC,CASSSEARFGEQFF,-,-,TRBJ2-1,TRBV7-2
TGTGCCAGCCCAACTGACGGTGCCAGAAACACCATATATTTT,CASPTDGARNTIYF,-,-,TRBJ1-3,TRBV18
TGTGCCAACAGTGCCGGACAGGGGGCTCGGGAGAGCCAGTACTTC,CANSAGQGARESQYF,-,TRBD1,TRBJ2-5,TRBV25-1
TGTGCCAGCAGTTACTCCGGGCCGACTAACTATGGCTACACCTTC,CASSYSGPTNYGYTF,many,-,TRBJ1-2,TRBV6-6